A single sample is the source of the 22 T cell receptor beta chains below, sequenced in a study of cytomegalovirus exposure and HLA in healthy donors. The PCR made use of 60 Vbeta and 13 Jbeta primers. Assay used: immunoSEQ multiplex PCR; TCRdb lists only in-frame clones, some missing. The table has some 170,000 clones, 9.5% seen once. The specimen was PBMCs. All receptors come from a woman in her thirties in good health and CMV-seropositive.

This clone was seen only a few times. This rearrangement joins TRBV13 to TRBJ2-1; D might be TRBD2 (6 bases). Trimming took off 4 bases at V and 6 bases at J, with 13 bases between the two ends. The CDR3 totals 14 residues. Germline V lookup: CDR1 PRHDT, CDR2 FYEKMQ (reference sequence). The CDR3 spells CASSSSGTSNEQFF. Here the CDR3 DNA reads TGTGCCAGCAGCTCATCCGGGACTTCCAATGAGCAGTTCTTC.

This clone appeared a few times. The chain links TRBV30 to TRBJ1-2, with 8 bases that match TRBD1. Germline V gene data show CDR1 as GTSNPN and CDR2 as SVGIG (reference sequence). V dropped 3 bases and J dropped 8; count of bases not matched to a gene: 2. The CDR3 contains 11 residues. The CDR3 reads CAWRDRVGYTF. CDR3 DNA: TGTGCCTGGAGGGACAGGGTGGGCTACACCTTC.

There are a few counts of this clone. The chain employs TRBV30 and TRBJ2-5, with TRBD1 as a possible D gene (5 bases). The ends were cut back, 3 bases at V and 5 bases at J, with 19 bases in the middle. Germline CDR1 is GTSNPN and CDR2 is SVGIG (reference sequence). The CDR3 contains 15 residues. The CDR3 coding sequence is TGTGCCTGGAGACACGTCCGGGCCCCAGGGGAGACCCAGTACTTC. This encodes CAWRHVRAPGETQYF.

The chain combines TRBV9 with TRBJ2-7, with D perhaps TRBD2 (6 bases). Trimming cost V 0 bases and J 3 bases, with 7 bases left between them. The CDR3 extends over 13 amino acids. Per germline, CDR1 SGDLS and CDR2 YYNGEE. CDR3: CASSVEEGYEQYF. In nucleotides, the CDR3 is TGTGCCAGCAGCGTAGAGGAGGGCTACGAGCAGTACTTC.

This CDR3 reads CASSGGQGSLSPLHF. In nucleotides, the CDR3 is TGTGCCAGCAGTGGGGGACAGGGATCTCTATCACCCCTCCACTTT. The chain uses TRBV6-1 and TRBJ1-6, with 9 bases identical to TRBD1. V trimming: 4 bases; J trimming: 10 bases; junction bases outside the gene matches: 8. The CDR3 extends over 15 amino acids. Per germline, CDR1 MNHNS and CDR2 SASEGT.

The chain couples TRBV19 to TRBJ2-1, with D perhaps matching TRBD1 (7 bases). The CDR3 has 17 amino acids. Trimming pared 5 bases from V and 8 bases from J, leaving 25 bases between. CDR1 is LNHDA and CDR2 is SQIVND in the germline V gene (reference sequence). The CDR3 DNA sequence: TGTGCCAGTAGTCATCGGACAGGCTCGGTCGGGAGAGATGAGCAGTTCTTC. Translated: CASSHRTGSVGRDEQFF.

This clone was counted a few times. V usage is TRBV7-9 and J usage is TRBJ2-1; D gene unclear. The CDR3 spans 12 residues. Germline V gene lookup returns CDR1 SEHNR and CDR2 FQNEAQ (reference sequence). V was trimmed by 0 bases and J by 8 bases, leaving 5 bases between them. The CDR3 loop reads CASSLARDEQFF. Here the CDR3 DNA reads TGTGCCAGCAGCTTAGCTAGAGATGAGCAGTTCTTC.

This clone was picked up a small number of times. The rearrangement uses TRBV5-1 and TRBJ2-3; TRBD2 matches at 7 bases. Germline CDR1 reads SGHRS; CDR2 reads YFSETQ. The CDR3 contains 15 residues. V trimming: 2 bases; J trimming: 4 bases; junction bases outside the gene matches: 7. The CDR3 here is CASSLGLGTPDTQYF. CDR3 bases: TGCGCCAGCAGCTTAGGACTAGGGACTCCAGATACGCAGTATTTT.

This clone showed up just a few times. V gene TRBV5-4 combines with J gene TRBJ1-5; D ambiguous. The CDR3 is 14 residues long. Trimming stripped 0 bases from V and 4 bases from J, with 8 bases between. Looked up from germline, CDR1 is SGHNT and CDR2 is YYREEE (reference sequence). The CDR3 coding sequence is TGTGCCAGCAGCTTGGCTATGTCAAATCAGCCCCAGCATTTT. Translation: CASSLAMSNQPQHF.

Only a few counts were recorded for this clone. The chain recombines TRBV6-5 with TRBJ2-7, with TRBD2 matching over 8 bases. Germline-derived CDR1 and CDR2 are MNHEY and SVGAGI. The trim removed 2 bases at V and 3 bases at J, leaving 9 bases unmatched. This CDR3 contains 16 residues. CDR3 protein: CASSYGSGRAGYEQYF. For the CDR3, the DNA is TGTGCCAGCAGTTACGGGTCCGGGAGGGCGGGCTACGAGCAGTACTTC.

This clone was detected a few times. The V call is TRBV11-2, the J call TRBJ2-7, with 10 bases fitting TRBD1. Germline values: CDR1 SGHAT, CDR2 FQNNGV. Trimming took 2 bases from V and 1 from J; bases not matched to a gene: 5. CDR3 length: 16 residues. CDR3 amino acids: CASSLLWDRGSYEQYF. In DNA form, the CDR3 reads TGTGCCAGCAGCTTACTATGGGACAGGGGATCCTACGAGCAGTACTTC.

This clone was observed a few times. The V call is TRBV7-3, the J call TRBJ2-1, with TRBD1 identical over 11 bases. The CDR3 runs 15 residues. Germline CDR1 is SGHTA and CDR2 is FQGTGA. The V segment lost 4 bases and the J segment 8 bases; nucleotides outside the gene matches: 7. In DNA, the CDR3 is TGTGCCAGCAGCTCGGACAGGGGGCTTGTCTATGAGCAGTTCTTC. Protein: CASSSDRGLVYEQFF.

This clone was picked up a small number of times. The V and J genes are TRBV9 and TRBJ2-7; TRBD1 might be the D (6 bases). This CDR3 contains 14 residues. The V end was cut by 4 bases, the J end by 5 bases, with 16 bases between. CDR1 and CDR2 (germline): SGDLS, YYNGEE. In DNA form, the CDR3 reads TGTGCCAGCAGCCCCCCCAGGGGTAGGAACGAGCAGTACTTC. Protein sequence: CASSPPRGRNEQYF.

This clone was detected a few times. V is TRBV4-2 and J is TRBJ2-1, with 11 positions matching TRBD2. The CDR3 totals 17 residues. Trimming at V came to 4 bases and at J to 4 bases, leaving 9 bases not matched to a gene. The germline gives CDR1 LGHNA, CDR2 YNFKEQ. CDR3 residues: CASSRSSGTSGYNEQFF. Written as DNA, the CDR3 is TGTGCCAGCAGCCGGTCCTCCGGGACTAGCGGTTACAATGAGCAGTTCTTC.

This clone was counted only a few times. CDR3 DNA sequence: TGTGCCAGCAGCTTCCTAGCGGGAGAACTGTTCTTC. Protein sequence: CASSFLAGELFF. V gene TRBV5-6 combines with J gene TRBJ2-1; 10 bases align to TRBD2. This CDR3 contains 12 residues. Germline-derived CDR1 and CDR2 are SGHDT and YYEEEE. The ends lost 2 bases at V and 15 bases at J; junction bases unmatched: 5.

This clone was observed a handful of times. The V call is TRBV29-1, the J call TRBJ2-4; a weak D match, TRBD2 (7 bases). The CDR3 length is 15 residues. The V and J ends lost 3 bases and 3 bases respectively, with 15 bases between them. The germline V gene has CDR1 SQVTM and CDR2 ANQGSEA. For the CDR3, the DNA is TGCAGCGTTGAGGGGGGGAAAGGGGGCAAAAACATTCAGTACTTC. It specifies CSVEGGKGGKNIQYF. The variable domain in full, with the rest retrieved from reference TRBV29-1 and TRBJ2-4, is SAVISQKPSRDICQRGTSLTIQCQVDSQVTMMFWYRQQPGQSLTLIATANQGSEATYESGFVIDKFPISRPNLTFSTLTVSNMSPEDSSIYLCSVEGGKGGKNIQYFGAGTRLSVL.

This chain connects TRBV6-4 to TRBJ1-1; TRBD1 matches 8 bases. Germline V CDR1 and CDR2: MRHNA, SNTAGT. The CDR3 sequence is 14 residues long. V dropped 6 bases and J dropped 0; count of bases not matched to a gene: 3. The CDR3 coding sequence is TGTGCCAGCAGCAGGACAGGGCTGAACACTGAAGCTTTCTTT. It translates to CASSRTGLNTEAFF.

This clone has more than one count but fewer than ten. The chain links TRBV5-6 to TRBJ1-2, with TRBD1 as a possible D gene (6 bases). Trimming left V 2 bases short and J 9 bases short, with 14 bases between. The CDR3 runs to 13 residues. Germline CDR1 reads SGHDT; CDR2 reads YYEEEE. CDR3 nucleotide sequence: TGTGCCAGCAGCTTTTCGCAGGGGAACAGCTACACCTTC. This sequence encodes CASSFSQGNSYTF.

This clone was detected only a few times. This chain joins TRBV21-1 and TRBJ1-1; the D call of TRBD1 is as the table states it, not checked on the DNA. TRBV21-1 is a recognized pseudogene. This CDR3 contains 17 residues. The CDR3 sequence is CASSEEPGQNRNTEAFF. CDR3 coding DNA: TGTGCCAGCAGCGAAGAGCCGGGACAGAATAGAAACACTGAAGCTTTCTTT.

This clone has a handful of counts. The chain is built from TRBV6-6 and TRBJ1-1; unclear D gene. From germline, CDR1 is MNHNY and CDR2 SVGAGI (reference sequence). V lost 7 bases, J lost 8 bases, and 14 bases lay in between. The CDR3 spans 12 residues. As DNA, the CDR3 is TGTGCCAGCACATACGAGGGAGCGGAAGCTTTCTTT. Translated, it gives CASTYEGAEAFF.

This clone was seen only a few times. The CDR3 region is CASSSYGPGETQYF. In DNA, the CDR3 is TGTGCCAGCAGCTCCTATGGACCGGGGGAGACCCAGTACTTC. The chain carries TRBV5-4 and TRBJ2-5, with a tentative D call TRBD2 (5 bases). Per germline, CDR1 SGHNT and CDR2 YYREEE (reference sequence). The CDR3 is 14 residues long. V gave up 3 bases and J gave up 5 bases, with 14 bases separating them.

This clone was seen a few times. This chain connects TRBV12-5 to TRBJ2-7; D remains unclear. The germline V gene has CDR1 LGHNT and CDR2 FRNRAP. The V gene lost 1 base and the J gene lost 3 bases, with 10 bases spanning the gap. CDR3 length: 14 residues. The CDR3, as DNA: TGTGCTAGTGGTTTGGGCTACCTCTTCTACGAGCAGTACTTC. This encodes CASGLGYLFYEQYF.